This T cell receptor (beta chain) emerged from a study of breast tumors, draining lymph nodes, adjacent tissues. Findings of the study overall: Tumors had less TCR diversity than lymph nodes, more than nontumor tissue.

Using its own MiXCR run on the multiplex PCR reads, TCRdb lists one record per CDR3 protein. Here the sample spans over 70,000 distinct CDR3 sequences, around 29% being singletons. Concerning this clonotype itself: Its cognate antigen is unknown. Germline and junction disagree at one end, which may indicate a read error.

Breast cancer patients provided tissue from their axillary draining lymph nodes. The CDR3 loop spans 13 amino acids. Per the germline V gene, CDR1 is DFQATT and CDR2 is SNEGSKA (reference sequence). Sequenced sample: axillary lymph node tissue. The sequence came from a female donor with breast cancer. Some clones in this sample may be carry-over from other donors' samples. The V and J genes are TRBV20-1 and TRBJ2-2; TRBD1 is a possible D gene (5 bases). As DNA, the CDR3 is TGCAGTGTAATCGAACAGGAACACCGGGCAGCTGTTTTT. It translates to CSVIEQEHRAAVF.